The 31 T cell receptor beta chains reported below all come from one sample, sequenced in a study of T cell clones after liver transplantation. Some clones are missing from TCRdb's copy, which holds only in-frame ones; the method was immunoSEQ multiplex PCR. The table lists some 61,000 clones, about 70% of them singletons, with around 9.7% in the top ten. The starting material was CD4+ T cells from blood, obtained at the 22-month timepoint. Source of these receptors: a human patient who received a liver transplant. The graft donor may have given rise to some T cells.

As DNA, the CDR3 is TGTGCCAGCAGACGGACAGGGGGGACCCACGAGCAGTACTTC. This codes for CASRRTGGTHEQYF. The J gene is TRBJ2-7, the V gene TRBV5-8, with 10 nucleotides matching TRBD1. CDR1 and CDR2 (germline): SGHTS, YDEGEE. The CDR3 totals 14 residues. The trim removed 5 bases at V and 5 bases at J, leaving 7 bases unmatched.

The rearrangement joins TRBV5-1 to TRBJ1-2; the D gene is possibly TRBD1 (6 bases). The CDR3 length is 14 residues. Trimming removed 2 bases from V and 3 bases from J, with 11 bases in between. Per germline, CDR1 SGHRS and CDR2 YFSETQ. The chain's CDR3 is CASSLQGRDYGYTF. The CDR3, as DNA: TGCGCCAGCAGCTTACAGGGTAGGGACTATGGCTACACCTTC.

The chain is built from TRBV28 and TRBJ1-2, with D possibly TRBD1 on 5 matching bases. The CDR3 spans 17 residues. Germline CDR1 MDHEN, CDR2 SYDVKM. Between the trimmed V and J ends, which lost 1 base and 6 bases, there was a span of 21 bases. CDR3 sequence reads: CASSLSPDIGARDGYTF. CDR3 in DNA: TGTGCCAGCAGTTTATCCCCCGATATAGGGGCGAGGGATGGCTACACCTTC.

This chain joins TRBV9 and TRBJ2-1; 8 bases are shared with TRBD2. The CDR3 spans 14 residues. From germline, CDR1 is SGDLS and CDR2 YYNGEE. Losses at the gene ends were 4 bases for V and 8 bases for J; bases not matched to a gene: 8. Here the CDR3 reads CASSPGTSVHEQFF. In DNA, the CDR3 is TGTGCCAGCAGCCCCGGGACTAGTGTCCATGAGCAGTTCTTC.

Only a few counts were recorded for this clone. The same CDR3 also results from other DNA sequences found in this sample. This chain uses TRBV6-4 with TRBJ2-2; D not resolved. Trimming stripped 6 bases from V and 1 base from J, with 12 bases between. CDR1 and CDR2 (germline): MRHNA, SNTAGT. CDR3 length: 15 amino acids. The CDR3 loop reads CASSDTTGNTGELFF. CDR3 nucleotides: TGTGCCAGCAGCGATACAACGGGGAACACCGGGGAGCTGTTTTTT.

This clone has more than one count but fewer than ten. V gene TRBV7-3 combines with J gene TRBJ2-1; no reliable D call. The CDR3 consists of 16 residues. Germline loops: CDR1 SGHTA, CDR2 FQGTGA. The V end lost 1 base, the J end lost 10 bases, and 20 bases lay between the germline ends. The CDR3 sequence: CASSLNHPRTTAEQFF. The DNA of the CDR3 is TGTGCCAGCAGCTTAAATCACCCAAGAACCACCGCCGAGCAGTTCTTC.

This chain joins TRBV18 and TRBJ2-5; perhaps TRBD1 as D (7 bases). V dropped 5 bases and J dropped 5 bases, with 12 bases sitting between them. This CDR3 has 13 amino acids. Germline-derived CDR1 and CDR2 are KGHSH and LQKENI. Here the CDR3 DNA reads TGTGCCAGCTCATCGACAGGGAGGGAGACCCAGTACTTC. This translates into CASSSTGRETQYF.

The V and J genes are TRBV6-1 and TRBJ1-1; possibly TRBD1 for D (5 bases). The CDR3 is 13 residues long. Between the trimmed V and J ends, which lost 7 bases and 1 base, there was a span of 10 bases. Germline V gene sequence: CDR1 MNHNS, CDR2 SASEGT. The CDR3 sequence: CASIWRGNTEAFF. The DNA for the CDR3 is TGTGCCAGCATTTGGAGGGGGAACACTGAAGCTTTCTTT.

CDR3 residues: CASSLYVSGYTGELFF. For the CDR3, the DNA is TGTGCCAGCAGCTTATACGTTAGCGGATACACCGGGGAGCTGTTTTTT. The chain joins TRBV7-2 to TRBJ2-2, with a tentative D call TRBD2 (6 bases). Between the trimmed V and J ends, which lost 2 bases and 3 bases, there was a span of 13 bases. CDR1 is SGHTA and CDR2 is FQGNSA in the germline V gene. The CDR3 contains 16 residues.

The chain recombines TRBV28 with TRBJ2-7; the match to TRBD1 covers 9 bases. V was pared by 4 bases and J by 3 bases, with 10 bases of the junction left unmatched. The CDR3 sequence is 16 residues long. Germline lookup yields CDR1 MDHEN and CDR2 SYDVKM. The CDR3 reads CASSSPWDRDVYEQYF. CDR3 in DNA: TGTGCCAGCAGTTCCCCGTGGGACAGGGATGTCTACGAGCAGTACTTC.

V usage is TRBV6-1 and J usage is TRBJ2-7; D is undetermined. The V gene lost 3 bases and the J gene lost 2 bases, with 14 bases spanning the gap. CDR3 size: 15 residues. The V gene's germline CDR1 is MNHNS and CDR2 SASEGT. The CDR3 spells CASSDGPDNPYEQYF. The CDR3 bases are TGTGCCAGCAGTGATGGCCCTGACAACCCCTACGAGCAGTACTTC.

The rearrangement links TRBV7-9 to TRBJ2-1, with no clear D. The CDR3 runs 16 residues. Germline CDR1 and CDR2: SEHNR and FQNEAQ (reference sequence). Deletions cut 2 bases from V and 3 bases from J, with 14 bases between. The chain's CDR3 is CASSLLVRSLYNEQFF. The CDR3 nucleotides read TGTGCCAGCAGCTTATTGGTTAGGTCGCTCTACAATGAGCAGTTCTTC.

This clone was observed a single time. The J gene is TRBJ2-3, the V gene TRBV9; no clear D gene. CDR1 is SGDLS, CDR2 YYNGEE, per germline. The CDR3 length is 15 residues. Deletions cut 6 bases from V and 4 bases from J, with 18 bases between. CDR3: CASTRQGSSADTQYF. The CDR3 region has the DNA TGTGCCAGCACACGGCAAGGCTCGTCAGCAGATACGCAGTATTTT.

CDR3 amino acids: CASSSGGGRSTDTQYF. CDR3 DNA sequence: TGTGCCAGCAGCTCGGGTGGCGGGCGCAGCACAGATACGCAGTATTTT. V and J are TRBV5-4 and TRBJ2-3, with a tentative D call TRBD2 (5 bases). Germline CDR1 reads SGHNT; CDR2 reads YYREEE (reference sequence). V was trimmed by 3 bases and J by 0 bases, leaving 14 bases between them. There are 16 residues in the CDR3.

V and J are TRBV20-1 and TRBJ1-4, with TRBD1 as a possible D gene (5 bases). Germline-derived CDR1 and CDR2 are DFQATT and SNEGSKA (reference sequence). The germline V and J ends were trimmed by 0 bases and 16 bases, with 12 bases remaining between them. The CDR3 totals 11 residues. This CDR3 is CSAREGGEGFF. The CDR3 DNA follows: TGCAGTGCTAGAGAAGGAGGGGAGGGGTTTTTT.

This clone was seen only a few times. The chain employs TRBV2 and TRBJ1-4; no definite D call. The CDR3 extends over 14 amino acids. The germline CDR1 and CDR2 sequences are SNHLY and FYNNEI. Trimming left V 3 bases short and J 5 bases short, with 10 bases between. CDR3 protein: CASSDWPLNEKLFF. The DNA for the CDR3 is TGTGCCAGCAGTGACTGGCCCCTCAATGAAAAACTGTTTTTT.

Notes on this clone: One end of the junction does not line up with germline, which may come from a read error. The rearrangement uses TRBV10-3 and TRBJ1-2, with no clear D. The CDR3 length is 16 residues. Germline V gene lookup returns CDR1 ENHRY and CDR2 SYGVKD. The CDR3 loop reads CAISESTRGSYYDYTF. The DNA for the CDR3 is TGTGCCATCAGTGAGTCGACTCGAGGCAGCTATTATGACTACACCTTC.

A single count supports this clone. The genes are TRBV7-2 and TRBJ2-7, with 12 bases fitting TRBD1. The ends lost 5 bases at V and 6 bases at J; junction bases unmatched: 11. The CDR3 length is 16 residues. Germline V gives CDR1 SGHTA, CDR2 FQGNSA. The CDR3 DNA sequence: TGTGCCAGCAGCCGCGCCGGGACAGGGGGCATAGGCGAGCAGTACTTC. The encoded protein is CASSRAGTGGIGEQYF.

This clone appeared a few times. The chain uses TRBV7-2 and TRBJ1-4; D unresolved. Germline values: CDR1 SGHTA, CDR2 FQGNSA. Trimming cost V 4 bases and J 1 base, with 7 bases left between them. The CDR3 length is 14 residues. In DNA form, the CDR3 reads TGTGCCAGCAGCTCGTGGGTAACTAATGAAAAACTGTTTTTT. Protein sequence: CASSSWVTNEKLFF.

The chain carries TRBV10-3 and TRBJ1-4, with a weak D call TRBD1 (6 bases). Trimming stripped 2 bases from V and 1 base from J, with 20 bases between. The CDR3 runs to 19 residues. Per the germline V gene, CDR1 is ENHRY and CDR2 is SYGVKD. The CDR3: CAISEAGLSLGGTNEKLFF. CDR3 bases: TGTGCCATCAGTGAGGCGGGACTTTCCTTAGGGGGAACTAATGAAAAACTGTTTTTT.

The CDR3: CASQQGNGYTF. The DNA of the CDR3 is TGTGCCAGCCAACAGGGAAATGGCTACACCTTC. V and J are TRBV28 and TRBJ1-2; a weak D match, TRBD1 (6 bases). CDR1 MDHEN and CDR2 SYDVKM come from the germline V gene. CDR3 length: 11 residues. Trimming took 8 bases from V and 6 from J, leaving 10 bases between them.

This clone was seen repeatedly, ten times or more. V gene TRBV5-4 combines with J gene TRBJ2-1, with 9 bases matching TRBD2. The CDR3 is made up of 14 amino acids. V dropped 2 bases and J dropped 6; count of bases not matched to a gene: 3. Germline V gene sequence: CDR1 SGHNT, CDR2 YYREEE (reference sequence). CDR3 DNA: TGTGCCAGCAGCTTACTTAGCGGGGGCAATGAGCAGTTCTTC. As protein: CASSLLSGGNEQFF.

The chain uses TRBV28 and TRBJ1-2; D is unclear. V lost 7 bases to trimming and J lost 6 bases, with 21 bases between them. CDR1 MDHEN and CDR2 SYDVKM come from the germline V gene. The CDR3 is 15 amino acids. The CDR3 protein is CASTNYPVPSNGYTF. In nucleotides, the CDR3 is TGTGCCAGCACCAATTATCCAGTCCCGTCTAATGGCTACACCTTC.

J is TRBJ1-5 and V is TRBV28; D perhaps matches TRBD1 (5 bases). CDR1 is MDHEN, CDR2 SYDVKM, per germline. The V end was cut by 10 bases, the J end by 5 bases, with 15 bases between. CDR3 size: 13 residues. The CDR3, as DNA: TGTGCCACCCAGAGGGGCGAAGATCAGCCCCAGCATTTT. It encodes CATQRGEDQPQHF.

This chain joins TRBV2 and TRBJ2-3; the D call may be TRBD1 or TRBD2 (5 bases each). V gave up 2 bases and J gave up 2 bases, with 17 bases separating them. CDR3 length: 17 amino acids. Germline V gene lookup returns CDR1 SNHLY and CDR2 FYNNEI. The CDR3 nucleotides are TGTGCCAGCAGTGAACTGGCTCTCGGGACGGTCACAGATACGCAGTATTTT. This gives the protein CASSELALGTVTDTQYF.

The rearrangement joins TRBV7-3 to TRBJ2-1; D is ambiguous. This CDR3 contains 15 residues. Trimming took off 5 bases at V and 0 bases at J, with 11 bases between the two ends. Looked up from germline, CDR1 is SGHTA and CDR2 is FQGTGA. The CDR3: CASSLNLSSYNEQFF. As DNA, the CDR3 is TGTGCCAGCAGCCTCAACTTGAGCTCCTACAATGAGCAGTTCTTC.

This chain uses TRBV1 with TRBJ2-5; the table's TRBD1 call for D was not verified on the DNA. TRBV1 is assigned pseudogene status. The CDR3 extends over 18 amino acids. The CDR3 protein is CTSSPEYQQGADEETQYF. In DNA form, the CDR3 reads TGCACCAGCAGCCCAGAATATCAACAGGGGGCTGATGAGGAGACCCAGTACTTC.

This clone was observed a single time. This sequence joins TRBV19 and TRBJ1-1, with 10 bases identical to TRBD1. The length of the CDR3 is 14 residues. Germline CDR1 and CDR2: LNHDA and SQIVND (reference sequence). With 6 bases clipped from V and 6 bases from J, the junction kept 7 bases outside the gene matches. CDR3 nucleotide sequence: TGTGCCAGTAGCAGATCCGGGACAGGGGCTGAAGCTTTCTTT. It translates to CASSRSGTGAEAFF.

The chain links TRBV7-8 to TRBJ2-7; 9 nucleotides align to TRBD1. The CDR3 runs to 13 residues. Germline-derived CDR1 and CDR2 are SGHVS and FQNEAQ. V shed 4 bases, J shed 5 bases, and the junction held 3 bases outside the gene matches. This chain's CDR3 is CASSYRGLNEQYF. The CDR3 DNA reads TGTGCCAGCAGCTACAGGGGGCTGAACGAGCAGTACTTC.

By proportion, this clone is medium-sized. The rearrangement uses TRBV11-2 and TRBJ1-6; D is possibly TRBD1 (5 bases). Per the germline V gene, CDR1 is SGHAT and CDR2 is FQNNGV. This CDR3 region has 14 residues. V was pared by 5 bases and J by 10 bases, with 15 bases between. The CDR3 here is CASSRDGVGSPLHF. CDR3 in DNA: TGTGCCAGCAGCAGGGACGGCGTTGGATCACCCCTCCACTTT.

The CDR3 nucleotides read TGTGCCAGCAGCGGGGGTGTCTCCTACAATGAGCAGTTCTTC. This translates into CASSGGVSYNEQFF. The chain combines TRBV6-1 with TRBJ2-1, with a tentative D call TRBD2 (6 bases). Germline V gene data show CDR1 as MNHNS and CDR2 as SASEGT. This CDR3 region has 14 residues. V gave up 6 bases and J gave up 0 bases, with 9 bases separating them.